Sequencing of this T cell receptor (beta chain) was carried out in a study of blood T cell repertoires in COVID-19. Study details: Italy, Spain and the United States were the sources of the convalescent and acute COVID-19 samples.

This clone was seen once. CDR3 length equals 16 residues. The germline V gene encodes CDR1 SGDLS and CDR2 YYNGEE. V lost 0 bases and J 8 bases, leaving 20 bases between the germline ends. Profiled with immunoSEQ multiplex PCR; TCRdb holds only in-frame clones, not every one. The sample has tens of thousands of clones, approximately 83% seen once. The rearrangement joins TRBV9 to TRBJ1-2, with D tentatively TRBD1 (5 bases). This TCR came from a man aged 65 to 79 with acute or convalescent COVID-19. Sequenced material: peripheral blood. DNA for the CDR3: TGTGCCAGCAGCGTAGGAACCGGCAGGGCTCACCAGGGCTACACCTTC. It specifies CASSVGTGRAHQGYTF.